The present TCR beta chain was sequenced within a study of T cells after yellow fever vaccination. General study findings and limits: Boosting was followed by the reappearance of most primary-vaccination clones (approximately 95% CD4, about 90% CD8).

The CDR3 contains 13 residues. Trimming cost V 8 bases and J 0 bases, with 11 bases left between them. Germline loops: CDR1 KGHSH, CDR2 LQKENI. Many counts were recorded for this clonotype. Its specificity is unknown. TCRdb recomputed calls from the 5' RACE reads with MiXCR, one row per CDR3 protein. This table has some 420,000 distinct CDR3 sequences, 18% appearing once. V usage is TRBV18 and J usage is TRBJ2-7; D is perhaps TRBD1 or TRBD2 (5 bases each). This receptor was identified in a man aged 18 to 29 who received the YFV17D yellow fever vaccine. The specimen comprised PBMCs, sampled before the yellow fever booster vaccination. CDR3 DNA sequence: TGTGCCAGCAGTCCAGGGAGCTCCTACGAGCAGTACTTC. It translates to CASSPGSSYEQYF.